These 25 T cell receptor beta chains came from one sample sequenced in a study of cytotoxic CD8 clonotypes in ibrutinib-treated CLL. The data were produced by immunoSEQ multiplex PCR, yet TCRdb's version contains in-frame clones alone and is incomplete. The data show more than 200,000 clones, approximately 75% seen once. The sequencing used PBMCs, collected after 12 months of ibrutinib treatment. The receptors were sampled from a human donor with chronic lymphocytic leukemia.

The V call is TRBV28, the J call TRBJ1-1, with a possible D match to TRBD1 (6 bases). V was cut by 5 bases and J by 5 bases, with 15 bases left in between. This CDR3 contains 14 residues. Germline CDR1 reads MDHEN; CDR2 reads SYDVKM. CDR3 nucleotides: TGTGCCAGCAGTCTCGGACAGTCTATTACTGAAGCTTTCTTT. Amino acid sequence: CASSLGQSITEAFF.

The genes are TRBV28 and TRBJ2-7, with 8 bases aligning to TRBD1. Germline loops: CDR1 MDHEN, CDR2 SYDVKM. The V and J ends lost 7 bases and 6 bases, in that order; junction bases with no gene match: 14. The CDR3 loop spans 15 amino acids. CDR3 sequence: CASIYRDRWTGEQYF. DNA for the CDR3: TGTGCCAGCATCTACCGGGACAGGTGGACAGGCGAGCAGTACTTC.

The rearrangement links TRBV15 to TRBJ2-3, with no clear D. Between the trimmed V and J ends, which lost 5 bases and 4 bases, there was a span of 7 bases. Germline V gene lookup returns CDR1 LNHNV and CDR2 YYDKDF (reference sequence). The CDR3 has 12 amino acids. CDR3 sequence (DNA): TGTGCCACCAGCCAACTACCAGATACGCAGTATTTT. It translates to CATSQLPDTQYF.

The chain is built from TRBV6-5 and TRBJ2-7; 7 bases line up with TRBD1. Germline loops: CDR1 MNHEY, CDR2 SVGAGI. V dropped 0 bases and J dropped 4; count of bases not matched to a gene: 6. The CDR3 is 15 residues long. The CDR3 nucleotides are TGTGCCAGCAGTTACTCGAAGACAGGGTTTTACGAGCAGTACTTC. Translating gives CASSYSKTGFYEQYF.

This clone was observed a few times. J is TRBJ1-1 and V is TRBV9; possibly TRBD1 for D (6 bases). With 0 bases removed from V and 4 bases from J, the gap between germline ends came to 13 bases. The germline CDR1 and CDR2 sequences are SGDLS and YYNGEE. CDR3 size: 15 residues. CDR3 nucleotides: TGTGCCAGCAGCGTAGGAGGGCAGGGGACCACTGAAGCTTTCTTT. Translation gives CASSVGGQGTTEAFF.

The gene calls are TRBV7-2 and TRBJ2-1; 8 bases line up with TRBD2. The V gene end was trimmed by 1 base and the J gene end by 3 bases; junction bases not matched to a gene: 5. The V gene's germline CDR1 is SGHTA and CDR2 FQGNSA. The CDR3 loop spans 16 amino acids. The DNA for the CDR3 is TGTGCCAGCAGCTTAGGGAGCGGGGGCCGCTACAATGAGCAGTTCTTC. Encoded protein: CASSLGSGGRYNEQFF.

The chain uses TRBV28 and TRBJ2-1; 12 positions agree with TRBD2. The length of the CDR3 is 19 residues. Losses at the gene ends were 3 bases for V and 0 bases for J; bases not matched to a gene: 9. Per the germline V gene, CDR1 is MDHEN and CDR2 is SYDVKM. This chain's CDR3 is CASSFSRTSGTSSYNEQFF. The CDR3 DNA reads TGTGCCAGCAGTTTTTCTAGGACTAGCGGGACTAGCTCCTACAATGAGCAGTTCTTC.

The DNA for the CDR3 is TGTGCCAGCAGCCCAAGCGGGAGGGCCACCGGGGAGCTGTTTTTT. This gives the protein CASSPSGRATGELFF. The chain combines TRBV7-6 with TRBJ2-2, with 10 bases lining up with TRBD2. Trimming cost V 5 bases and J 4 bases; bases outside gene matches: 4. The CDR3 totals 15 residues. CDR1 is SGHVS and CDR2 is FNYEAQ in the germline V gene.

The chain carries TRBV30 and TRBJ1-5; TRBD1 matches 7 bases. Germline CDR1 GTSNPN, CDR2 SVGIG (reference sequence). The trim removed 1 base at V and 4 bases at J, leaving 1 base unmatched. CDR3 size: 13 residues. CDR3 bases: TGTGCCTGGAGTGGACAGGGTAATCAGCCCCAGCATTTT. It translates to CAWSGQGNQPQHF.

This chain connects TRBV4-2 to TRBJ2-1; 10 nucleotides match TRBD2. The CDR3 is made up of 17 amino acids. From germline, CDR1 is LGHNA and CDR2 YNFKEQ. V lost 3 bases, J lost 4 bases, and 9 bases stayed unmatched. CDR3 amino acids: CASSQTKAGGPYNEQFF. CDR3 in DNA: TGTGCCAGCAGCCAGACGAAAGCGGGAGGGCCGTACAATGAGCAGTTCTTC.

This clone came up a few times. The rearrangement uses TRBV7-3 and TRBJ1-6; D is unclear. In germline, CDR1 is SGHTA, CDR2 FQGTGA. Trimming stripped 8 bases from V and 3 bases from J, with 8 bases between. The CDR3 length is 13 residues. The CDR3, as DNA: TGTGCCAGCGGCATGATCTATAATTCACCCCTCCACTTT. Its protein product is CASGMIYNSPLHF.

This chain connects TRBV28 to TRBJ1-4; 11 bases are a match to TRBD1. Germline-derived CDR1 and CDR2 are MDHEN and SYDVKM. The CDR3 has 15 amino acids. Unmatched junction bases numbered 8, after V lost 6 bases and J lost 8 bases. The CDR3 nucleotides are TGTGCCAGCAGCACGGGACAGGGGGGATCCGAAAAACTGTTTTTT. It is translated as CASSTGQGGSEKLFF. Complete variable domain (other parts from reference TRBV28 and TRBJ1-4): DVKVTQSSRYLVKRTGEKVFLECVQDMDHENMFWYRQDPGLGLRLIYFSYDVKMKEKGDIPEGYSVSREKKERFSLILESASTNQTSMYLCASSTGQGGSEKLFFGSGTQLSVL.

The V and J genes are TRBV6-5 and TRBJ1-2; no clear D gene. The CDR3 contains 11 residues. Germline V gene lookup returns CDR1 MNHEY and CDR2 SVGAGI. V gave up 5 bases and J gave up 4 bases, with 5 bases separating them. The CDR3 coding sequence is TGTGCCAGCAGTAATAGCTATGGCTACACCTTC. Encoded protein: CASSNSYGYTF.

The chain recombines TRBV27 with TRBJ2-3; 10 positions agree with TRBD2. CDR3 size: 15 residues. The V segment lost 5 bases and the J segment 6 bases; nucleotides outside the gene matches: 8. CDR1 is MNHEY, CDR2 SMNVEV, per germline (reference sequence). The CDR3 nucleotides read TGTGCCAGCAGTGTATTAGCGGGGGGCTGGGATACGCAGTATTTT. Protein product: CASSVLAGGWDTQYF.

The chain carries TRBV5-8 and TRBJ2-7, with a possible D match to TRBD1 (6 bases). With 3 bases removed from V and 9 bases from J, the gap between germline ends came to 25 bases. Germline V gene data show CDR1 as SGHTS and CDR2 as YDEGEE. The length of the CDR3 is 16 residues. CDR3 coding DNA: TGTGCCAGCAGCTCCGCAGGGGCACGGGAATATCTCGGGCAGTACTTC. It encodes CASSSAGAREYLGQYF. Using reference TRBV5-8 and TRBJ2-7 for the parts outside the CDR3, the full variable domain is EAGVTQSPTHLIKTRGQQATLRCSPISGHTSVYWYQQALGLGLQFLLWYDEGEERNRGNFPPRFSGRQFPNYSSELNVNALELEDSALYLCASSSAGAREYLGQYFGPGTRLTVT.

The rearrangement uses TRBV6-1 and TRBJ1-2; 7 bases are shared with TRBD1. V shed 6 bases, J shed 0 bases, and the junction held 7 bases outside the gene matches. The CDR3 runs to 15 residues. Germline lookup yields CDR1 MNHNS and CDR2 SASEGT. CDR3 bases: TGTGCCAGCAGCGCCCAGGGGGGAGCTAACTATGGCTACACCTTC. It translates to CASSAQGGANYGYTF.

V and J are TRBV19 and TRBJ1-2, with D possibly TRBD1 on 6 matching bases. V was clipped by 5 bases and J by 7 bases, with 17 bases between them. CDR1 is LNHDA, CDR2 SQIVND, per germline (reference sequence). CDR3 length: 14 residues. The CDR3 here is CASSGGQPWGGYTF. In DNA form, the CDR3 reads TGTGCCAGTAGTGGAGGACAGCCATGGGGTGGCTACACCTTC.

The V and J genes are TRBV28 and TRBJ1-2; no clear D. The CDR3 covers 12 residues. CDR1 is MDHEN, CDR2 SYDVKM, per germline. V shed 4 bases and J shed 4 bases, with 7 bases lying between them. The CDR3 DNA follows: TGTGCCAGCAGTTGGCAGAGCTATGGCTACACCTTC. This sequence encodes CASSWQSYGYTF.

The CDR3 protein is CASSQEGARAEAFF. The CDR3 DNA is TGCGCCAGCAGCCAGGAGGGGGCGCGAGCTGAAGCTTTCTTT. The chain combines TRBV4-1 with TRBJ1-1; 7 bases map to TRBD1. With V trimmed by 3 bases and J by 6 bases, 7 bases remained unmatched. The CDR3 runs to 14 residues. Germline CDR1 is MGHRA and CDR2 is YSYEKL.

This clone was seen only once. This chain connects TRBV4-1 to TRBJ2-7; D is possibly TRBD2 (5 bases). The CDR3 is 13 amino acids. The V gene's germline CDR1 is MGHRA and CDR2 YSYEKL. The V end lost 1 base, the J end lost 3 bases, and 7 bases lay between the germline ends. Written as DNA, the CDR3 is TGCGCCAGCAGCCAAGTACGGGGCTACGAGCAGTACTTC. Its protein product is CASSQVRGYEQYF.

This chain connects TRBV6-6 to TRBJ1-1, with D tentatively TRBD1 (5 bases). Between the trimmed V and J ends, which lost 7 bases and 0 bases, there was a span of 15 bases. The CDR3 has 15 residues. CDR1 and CDR2 (germline): MNHNY, SVGAGI (reference sequence). The CDR3 loop reads CASIAGLTVNTEAFF. The CDR3 DNA reads TGTGCCAGCATCGCAGGGTTGACGGTGAACACTGAAGCTTTCTTT.

The chain joins TRBV30 to TRBJ1-2; weak D call: TRBD1 (5 bases). The germline V gene encodes CDR1 GTSNPN and CDR2 SVGIG (reference sequence). The CDR3 has 15 residues. V lost 2 bases to trimming and J lost 2 bases, with 15 bases between them. CDR3 in amino acids: CAWSRRGGVNYGYTF. The DNA for the CDR3 is TGTGCCTGGAGTCGGCGGGGAGGGGTAAACTATGGCTACACCTTC.

The rearrangement uses TRBV28 and TRBJ1-2; D possibly corresponds to TRBD1 (5 bases). The V end was cut by 4 bases, the J end by 3 bases, with 12 bases between. This CDR3 spans 14 amino acids. Looked up from germline, CDR1 is MDHEN and CDR2 is SYDVKM. The CDR3 bases are TGTGCCAGCAGTTCAGAAGCAGGGTACTATGGCTACACCTTC. This codes for CASSSEAGYYGYTF.

The gene calls are TRBV11-1 and TRBJ1-1; a weak D match, TRBD1 (5 bases). The V and J ends lost 4 bases and 3 bases respectively, with 18 bases between them. Germline V gene lookup returns CDR1 SGHAT and CDR2 FQDESV (reference sequence). The CDR3 is 16 amino acids. CDR3 coding DNA: TGTGCCAGCAGCTCATCGAGGGGCAGGGAGGACACTGAAGCTTTCTTT. As protein: CASSSSRGREDTEAFF.

The genes are TRBV19 and TRBJ1-5, with a tentative D call TRBD1 (6 bases). Germline V gene data show CDR1 as LNHDA and CDR2 as SQIVND (reference sequence). Trimming pared 4 bases from V and 0 bases from J, leaving 19 bases between. CDR3 length: 18 residues. The CDR3 nucleotides read TGTGCCAGTAGTAGCGGACAGAACCTCAAATATAGCAATCAGCCCCAGCATTTT. Translation gives CASSSGQNLKYSNQPQHF.